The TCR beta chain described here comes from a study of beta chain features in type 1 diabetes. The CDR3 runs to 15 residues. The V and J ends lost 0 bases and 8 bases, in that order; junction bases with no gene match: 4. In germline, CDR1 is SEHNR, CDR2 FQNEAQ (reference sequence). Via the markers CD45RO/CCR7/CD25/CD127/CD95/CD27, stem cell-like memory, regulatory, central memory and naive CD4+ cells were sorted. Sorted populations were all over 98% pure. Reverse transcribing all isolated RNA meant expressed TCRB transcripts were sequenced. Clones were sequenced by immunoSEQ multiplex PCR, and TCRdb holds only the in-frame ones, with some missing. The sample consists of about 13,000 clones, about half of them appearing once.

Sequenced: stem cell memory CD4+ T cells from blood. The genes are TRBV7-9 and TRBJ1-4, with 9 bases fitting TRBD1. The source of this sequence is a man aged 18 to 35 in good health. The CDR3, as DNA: TGTGCCAGCAGCTTAGCGCGGACAGGGGTGGAAAAACTGTTTTTT. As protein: CASSLARTGVEKLFF. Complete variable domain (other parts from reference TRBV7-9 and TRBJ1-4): DTGVSQNPRHKITKRGQNVTFRCDPISEHNRLYWYRQTLGQGPEFLTYFQNEAQLEKSRLLSDRFSAERPKGSFSTLEIQRTEQGDSAMYLCASSLARTGVEKLFFGSGTQLSVL.